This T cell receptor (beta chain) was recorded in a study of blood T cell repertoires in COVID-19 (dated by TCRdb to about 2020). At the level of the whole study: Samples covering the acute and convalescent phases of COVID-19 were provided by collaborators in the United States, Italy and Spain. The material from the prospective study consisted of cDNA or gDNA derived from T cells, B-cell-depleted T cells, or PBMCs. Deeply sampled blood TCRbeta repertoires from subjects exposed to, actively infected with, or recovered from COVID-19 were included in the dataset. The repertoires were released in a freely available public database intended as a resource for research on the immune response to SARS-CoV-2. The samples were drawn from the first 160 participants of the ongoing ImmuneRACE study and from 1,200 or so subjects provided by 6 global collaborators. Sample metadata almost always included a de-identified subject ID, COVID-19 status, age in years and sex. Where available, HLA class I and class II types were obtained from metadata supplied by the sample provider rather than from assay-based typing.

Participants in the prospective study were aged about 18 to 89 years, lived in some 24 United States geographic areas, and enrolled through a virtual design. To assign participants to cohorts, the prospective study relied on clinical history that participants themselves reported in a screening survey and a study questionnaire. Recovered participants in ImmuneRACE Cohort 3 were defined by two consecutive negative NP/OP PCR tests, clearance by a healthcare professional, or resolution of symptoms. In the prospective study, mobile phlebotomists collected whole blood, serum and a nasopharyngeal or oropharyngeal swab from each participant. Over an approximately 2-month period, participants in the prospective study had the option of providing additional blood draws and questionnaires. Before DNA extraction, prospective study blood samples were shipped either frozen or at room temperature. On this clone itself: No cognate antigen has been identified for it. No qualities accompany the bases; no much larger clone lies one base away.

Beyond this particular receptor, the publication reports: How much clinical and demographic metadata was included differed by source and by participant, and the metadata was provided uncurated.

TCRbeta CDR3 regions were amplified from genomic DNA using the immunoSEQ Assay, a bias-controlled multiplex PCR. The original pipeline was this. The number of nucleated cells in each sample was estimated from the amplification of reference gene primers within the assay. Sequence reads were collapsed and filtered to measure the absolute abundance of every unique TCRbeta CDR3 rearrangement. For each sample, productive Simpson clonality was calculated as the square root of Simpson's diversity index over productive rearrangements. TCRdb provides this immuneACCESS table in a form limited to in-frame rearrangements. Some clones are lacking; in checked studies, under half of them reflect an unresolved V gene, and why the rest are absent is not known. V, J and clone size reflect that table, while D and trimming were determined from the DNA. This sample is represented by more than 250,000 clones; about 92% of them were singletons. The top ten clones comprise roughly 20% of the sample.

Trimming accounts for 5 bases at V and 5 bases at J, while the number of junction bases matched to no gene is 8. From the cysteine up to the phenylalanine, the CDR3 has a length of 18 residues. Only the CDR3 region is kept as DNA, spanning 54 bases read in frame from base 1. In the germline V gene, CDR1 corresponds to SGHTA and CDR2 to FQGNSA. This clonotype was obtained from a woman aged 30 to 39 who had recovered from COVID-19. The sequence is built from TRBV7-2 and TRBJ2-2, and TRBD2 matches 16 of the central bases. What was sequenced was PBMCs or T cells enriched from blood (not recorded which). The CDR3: CASSPGTSGRAGTGELFF. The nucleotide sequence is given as TGTGCCAGCAGCCCAGGGACTAGCGGGAGGGCCGGGACCGGGGAGCTGTTTTTT.